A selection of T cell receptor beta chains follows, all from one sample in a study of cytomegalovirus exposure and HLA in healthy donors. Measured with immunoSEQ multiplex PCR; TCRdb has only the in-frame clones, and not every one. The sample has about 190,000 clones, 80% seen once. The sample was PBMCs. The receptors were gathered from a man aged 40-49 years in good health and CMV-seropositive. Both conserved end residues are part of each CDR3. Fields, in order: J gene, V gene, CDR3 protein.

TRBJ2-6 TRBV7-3 CASSFRGQGAMSSGANVLTF
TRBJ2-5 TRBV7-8 CASSLATSSAGGPQETQYF
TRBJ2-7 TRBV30 CAWSGGQGQSYEQYF
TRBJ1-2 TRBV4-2 CASSQGGRVDGYTF
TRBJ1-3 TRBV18 CASSPVAGNTIYF
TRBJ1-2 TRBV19 CASTVGQQGALFRGYTF
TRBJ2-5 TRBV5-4 CASSFRLEGTQYF
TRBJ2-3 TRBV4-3 CASNPGAGGSDTQYF
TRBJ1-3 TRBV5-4 CASSLDRTHGNTIYF
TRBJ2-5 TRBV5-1 CASSFGGPETQYF
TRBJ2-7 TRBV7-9 CASSPRSQGNYEQYF
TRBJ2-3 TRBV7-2 CASSLDGGSTDTQYF
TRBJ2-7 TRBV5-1 CASSPTSSYEQYF
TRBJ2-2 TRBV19 CASKGAGELFF
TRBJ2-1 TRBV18 CASSPKGRNNEQFF
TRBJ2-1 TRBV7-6 CASSLASAVTTYNEQFF
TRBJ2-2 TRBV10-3 CAISESTGQSAGGELFF
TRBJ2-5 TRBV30 CAWGKRETQYF
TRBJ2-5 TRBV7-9 CASSPRDRGRETQYF
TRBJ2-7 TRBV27 CASSFSRGQGGYEQYF
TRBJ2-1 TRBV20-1 CSASIEEQFF
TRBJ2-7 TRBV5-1 CASSWRGGYEQYF
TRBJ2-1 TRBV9 CASSPREEQFF
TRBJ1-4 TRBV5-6 CASSSLRQGANSNEKLFF
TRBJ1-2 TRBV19 CASSPGPQFYGYTF
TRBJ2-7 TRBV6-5 CASSRQGRTYEQYF
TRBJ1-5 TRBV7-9 CASSPGGGINQPQHF
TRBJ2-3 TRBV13 CASSLGQGNRADTQYF
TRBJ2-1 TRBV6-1 CASSSGLGVNEQFF
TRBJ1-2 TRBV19 CASSIGGDRAHGYTF
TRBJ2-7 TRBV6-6 CASGQGLGYEQYF
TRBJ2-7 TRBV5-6 CASSAGVTYEQYF
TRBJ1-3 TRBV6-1 CASRRTGVSGNTIYF